Sequencing of this T cell receptor beta chain was carried out in a study of T-cell memory formation after mild COVID-19. Looking at the study overall: TCR clusters were mostly donor specific.

This clonotype has just one count. The target antigen is unknown. Germline V CDR1 and CDR2: DFQATT, SNEGSKA (reference sequence). This CDR3 spans 12 amino acids. J was trimmed by 5 bases and V by 1 base; bases with no gene match: 2. The authors produced TCR alpha and TCR beta cDNA libraries with sample barcodes and UMIs by 5'RACE using constant-segment primers. TCRdb passed the 5' RACE reads through MiXCR, listing each CDR3 protein once. The sample records fewer than 350,000 distinct CDR3 sequences, approximately 8% being singletons. Study-wide results and limits: There were some responding clones in pre-infection memory, which suggested that cross-reactive memory had joined. CD4+ bias marked clones expanding day 15 to 37, unlike balanced contracting clones.

This chain connects TRBV20-1 to TRBJ2-7, with 7 bases matching TRBD1. Sequenced sample: PBMCs or a T cell subset sorted from them (not recorded which). The sequence was obtained from a man younger than 30 who had mild COVID-19 (a few samples of this study predate the infection). Cell type and time point are not known. The DNA for the CDR3 is TGCAGTGCTAGAGGGGACAGCCACGAGCAGTACTTC. Residues: CSARGDSHEQYF.